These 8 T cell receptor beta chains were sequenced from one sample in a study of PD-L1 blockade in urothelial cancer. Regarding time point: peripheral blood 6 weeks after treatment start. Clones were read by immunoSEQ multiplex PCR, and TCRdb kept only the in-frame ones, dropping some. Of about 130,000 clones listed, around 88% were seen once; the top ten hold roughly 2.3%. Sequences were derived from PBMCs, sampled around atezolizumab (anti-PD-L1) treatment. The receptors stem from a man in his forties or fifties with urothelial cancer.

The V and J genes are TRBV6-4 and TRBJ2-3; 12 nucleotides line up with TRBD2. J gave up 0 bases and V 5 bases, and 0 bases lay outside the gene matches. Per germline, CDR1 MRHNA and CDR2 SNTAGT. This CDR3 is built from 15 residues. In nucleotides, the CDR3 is TGTGCCAGCAGTCTAGCGGGAGGGAGCACAGATACGCAGTATTTT. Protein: CASSLAGGSTDTQYF.

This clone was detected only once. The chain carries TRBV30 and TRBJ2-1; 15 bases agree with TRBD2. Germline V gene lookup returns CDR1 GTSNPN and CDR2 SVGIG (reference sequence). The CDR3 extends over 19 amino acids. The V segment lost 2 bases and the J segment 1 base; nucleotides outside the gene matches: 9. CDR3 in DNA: TGTGCCTGGAGTTCTCTTCGGACTAGCGGGAGGGCGTCCTACAATGAGCAGTTCTTC. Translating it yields CAWSSLRTSGRASYNEQFF.

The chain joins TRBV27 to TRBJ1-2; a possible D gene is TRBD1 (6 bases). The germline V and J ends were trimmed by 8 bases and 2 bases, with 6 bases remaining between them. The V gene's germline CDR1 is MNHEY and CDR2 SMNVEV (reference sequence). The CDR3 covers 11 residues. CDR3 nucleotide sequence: TGTGCCAGCGGACAGAACTATGGCTACACCTTC. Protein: CASGQNYGYTF.

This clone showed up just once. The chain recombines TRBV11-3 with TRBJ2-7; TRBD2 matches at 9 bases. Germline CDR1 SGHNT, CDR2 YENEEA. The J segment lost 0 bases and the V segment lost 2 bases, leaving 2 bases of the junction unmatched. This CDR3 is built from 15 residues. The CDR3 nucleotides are TGTGCCAGCAGCTTACTAGCGGGGAGCTCCTACGAGCAGTACTTC. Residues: CASSLLAGSSYEQYF.

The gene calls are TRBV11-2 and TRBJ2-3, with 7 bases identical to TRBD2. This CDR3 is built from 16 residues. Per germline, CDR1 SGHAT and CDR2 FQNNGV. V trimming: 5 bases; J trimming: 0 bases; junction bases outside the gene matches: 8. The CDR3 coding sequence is TGTGCCAGCAGCCCATCTAGTAGCGGGAGCACAGATACGCAGTATTTT. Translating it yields CASSPSSSGSTDTQYF. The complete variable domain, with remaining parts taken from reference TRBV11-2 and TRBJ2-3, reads EAGVAQSPRYKIIEKRQSVAFWCNPISGHATLYWYQQILGQGPKLLIQFQNNGVVDDSQLPKDRFSAERLKGVDSTLKIQPAKLEDSAVYLCASSPSSSGSTDTQYFGPGTRLTVL.

DNA of the CDR3: TGTGCCAGCAGTAAAACAGGGGGTGATGAAAAACTGTTTTTT. Its translation is CASSKTGGDEKLFF. The chain couples TRBV28 to TRBJ1-4, with 8 nucleotides matching TRBD1. V gave up 5 bases and J gave up 6 bases; unmatched junction bases: 5. The CDR3 totals 14 residues. Germline CDR1 and CDR2: MDHEN and SYDVKM.

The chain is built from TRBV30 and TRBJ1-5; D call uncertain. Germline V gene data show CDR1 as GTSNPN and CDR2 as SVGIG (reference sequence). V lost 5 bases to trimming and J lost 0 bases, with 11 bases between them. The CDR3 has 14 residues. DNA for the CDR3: TGTGCCTGGGCGCCCAGGAATAGCAATCAGCCCCAGCATTTT. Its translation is CAWAPRNSNQPQHF.

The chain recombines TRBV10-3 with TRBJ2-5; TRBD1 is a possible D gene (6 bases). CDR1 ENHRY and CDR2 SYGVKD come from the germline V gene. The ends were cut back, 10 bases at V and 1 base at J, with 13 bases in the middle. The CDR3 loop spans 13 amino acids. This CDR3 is CATGGQSQETQYF. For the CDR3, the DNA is TGTGCCACCGGAGGACAGAGCCAAGAGACCCAGTACTTC.